Below are 13 T cell receptor beta chains sequenced from a single sample in a study of cytomegalovirus exposure and HLA in healthy donors (TCRdb year 2017). The method behind the library was the immunoSEQ multiplex PCR assay. TCRdb obtained this table from immuneACCESS and retained in-frame rearrangements with V and J assigned. These tables miss some clones; where compared with another copy, unresolved V genes account for less than half of the shortfall, and the remainder is unexplained. In all, the sample holds a few hundred thousand clones, and approximately 88% of those were seen once. Clones ranked in the top ten supply roughly 13% of the sample. Sample: PBMCs. These receptors all stem from a woman aged 25 to 39 in good health and CMV-seropositive.

The CDR3 here is CASTGLAGGIEQFF. DNA for the CDR3: TGTGCCAGCACCGGACTAGCGGGAGGGATTGAGCAGTTCTTC. This chain links TRBV25-1 with TRBJ2-1; 15 bases are shared with TRBD2. V trimming: 7 bases; J trimming: 9 bases; junction bases outside the gene matches: 4. Germline V gene data show CDR1 as MGHDK and CDR2 as SYGVNS. The CDR3 totals 14 residues.

This chain links TRBV4-3 with TRBJ2-2; 8 positions match TRBD2. This CDR3 spans 18 amino acids. V lost 2 bases and J lost 2; bases outside the gene matches: 10. CDR1 is LGHNA and CDR2 is YSLEER in the germline V gene. The CDR3 here is CASSQLTGTRHNTGELFF. In DNA form, the CDR3 reads TGCGCCAGCAGCCAACTCACGGGGACTAGACATAACACCGGGGAGCTGTTTTTT.

This clone appeared many times. This chain links TRBV7-2 with TRBJ1-1; maybe TRBD1 (5 bases). Deletions cut 5 bases from V and 10 bases from J, with 20 bases between. The CDR3 runs 14 residues. Germline V gene data show CDR1 as SGHTA and CDR2 as FQGNSA. In DNA, the CDR3 is TGTGCCAGCAGCCCTCAAATAGGGGTTTCTAGAGCTTTCTTT. Translation: CASSPQIGVSRAFF.

This clone was recorded a few times. This sequence joins TRBV5-1 and TRBJ2-7, with 12 bases that match TRBD2. V trimming: 3 bases; J trimming: 3 bases; junction bases outside the gene matches: 1. CDR3 length: 14 residues. Germline lookup yields CDR1 SGHRS and CDR2 YFSETQ. In nucleotides, the CDR3 is TGCGCCAGCAGCTCGGGACTAGCGGGCTACGAGCAGTACTTC. This gives the protein CASSSGLAGYEQYF.

This sequence joins TRBV27 and TRBJ2-2; D is possibly TRBD2 (5 bases). Trimming cost V 3 bases and J 4 bases, with 18 bases left between them. This CDR3 spans 17 amino acids. CDR1 and CDR2 from the germline V gene are MNHEY and SMNVEV (reference sequence). For the CDR3, the DNA is TGTGCCAGCAGTTTTACCCCCGTCACGGGGAGCACCGGGGAGCTGTTTTTT. This encodes CASSFTPVTGSTGELFF.

V is TRBV30 and J is TRBJ1-3, with 8 bases matching TRBD1. The ends lost 4 bases at V and 3 bases at J; junction bases unmatched: 5. This CDR3 is built from 14 residues. CDR1 and CDR2 from the germline V gene are GTSNPN and SVGIG (reference sequence). CDR3 in amino acids: CAWNEDRVGNTIYF. The CDR3, as DNA: TGTGCCTGGAACGAGGACAGGGTTGGAAACACCATATATTTT. Based on the CDR3 plus reference TRBV30 and TRBJ1-3, the full variable domain is SQTIHQWPATLVQPVGSPLSLECTVEGTSNPNLYWYRQAAGRGLQLLFYSVGIGQISSEVPQNLSASRPQDRQFILSSKKLLLSDSGFYLCAWNEDRVGNTIYFGEGSWLTVV.

The genes are TRBV6-1 and TRBJ2-7, with unresolved D. V lost 0 bases, J lost 2 bases, and 5 bases lay in between. The CDR3 is made up of 13 amino acids. Germline V lookup: CDR1 MNHNS, CDR2 SASEGT. In DNA form, the CDR3 reads TGTGCCAGCAGTGAAGCAGGGACCTACGAGCAGTACTTC. Its translation is CASSEAGTYEQYF.

Here the CDR3 reads CASSPLPGQGEKLFF. In DNA, the CDR3 is TGCGCCAGCAGCCCCCTCCCGGGCCAGGGAGAAAAACTGTTTTTT. V gene TRBV4-1 combines with J gene TRBJ1-4; tentatively, D is TRBD1 (5 bases). Per the germline V gene, CDR1 is MGHRA and CDR2 is YSYEKL. CDR3 length: 15 amino acids. The V gene lost 4 bases and the J gene lost 8 bases, with 17 bases spanning the gap.

The V gene is TRBV5-1, the J gene TRBJ2-1, with TRBD2 matching over 11 bases. V shed 5 bases and J 6 bases; nucleotides not matched to a gene: 7. The CDR3 covers 15 residues. The germline CDR1 and CDR2 sequences are SGHRS and YFSETQ. DNA for the CDR3: TGCGCCAGCAGTCAAACTAGCGGGAGTTTCAATGAGCAGTTCTTC. Translating it yields CASSQTSGSFNEQFF.

This clone came up once. The chain uses TRBV7-2 and TRBJ2-7, with D perhaps TRBD1 (5 bases). Germline loops: CDR1 SGHTA, CDR2 FQGNSA. Trimming stripped 1 base from V and 10 bases from J, with 11 bases between. The CDR3 has 12 amino acids. The chain's CDR3 is CASSLDRFAQYF. The CDR3 coding sequence is TGTGCCAGCAGCTTAGACAGGTTTGCTCAGTACTTC.

The rearrangement links TRBV5-6 to TRBJ1-2, with D tentatively TRBD1 (5 bases). Trimming took off 2 bases at V and 12 bases at J, with 11 bases between the two ends. Germline CDR1 reads SGHDT; CDR2 reads YYEEEE. CDR3 size: 11 residues. The CDR3 sequence: CASSFGGRDTF. The CDR3 coding sequence is TGTGCCAGCAGCTTTGGGGGTCGGGACACCTTC.

The chain couples TRBV6-1 to TRBJ2-7, with D perhaps assigned TRBD1 or TRBD2 (5 bases each). CDR3 length equals 14 residues. The germline V and J ends were trimmed by 2 bases and 3 bases, with 11 bases remaining between them. Looked up from germline, CDR1 is MNHNS and CDR2 is SASEGT. CDR3 sequence (DNA): TGTGCCAGCAGTGAAAACGGGGCCCTCTACGAGCAGTACTTC. Translation gives CASSENGALYEQYF.

V and J are TRBV15 and TRBJ1-4, with D unresolved. CDR1 is LNHNV and CDR2 is YYDKDF in the germline V gene (reference sequence). V lost 8 bases and J 12 bases, leaving 25 bases between the germline ends. The CDR3 has 15 amino acids. CDR3: CATSTVEAPLGELFF. For the CDR3, the DNA is TGTGCCACCTCGACGGTTGAAGCCCCACTCGGGGAACTGTTTTTT. The variable domain in full, with the rest retrieved from reference TRBV15 and TRBJ1-4, is DAMVIQNPRYQVTQFGKPVTLSCSQTLNHNVMYWYQQKSSQAPKLLFHYYDKDFNNEADTPDNFQSRRPNTSFCFLDIRSPGLGDTAMYLCATSTVEAPLGELFFGSGTQLSVL.